This T cell receptor beta chain was sequenced in a study of blood T cell repertoires in COVID-19. Study context: T cells, B-cell-depleted T cells, or PBMCs supplied cDNA or gDNA.

In the original processing: By means of reference gene primer amplification, nucleated cell counts were estimated. TCRdb's table, derived via immunoSEQ multiplex PCR, lists solely in-frame clones and lacks some. The V and J calls and clone size come from that table; D and trimming were worked out from the DNA. This table has about 420,000 clones, over 85% appearing once. This clone has a single count. Germline CDR1 reads LNHDA; CDR2 reads SQIVND (reference sequence). The length of the CDR3 is 15 residues. The V end lost 3 bases, the J end lost 3 bases, and 12 bases lay between the germline ends. A Seattle source enrolled patients during active infection and followed them longitudinally.

This sequence was found in a man in his late teens or twenties with COVID-19, enrolled during active disease. The chain combines TRBV19 with TRBJ1-5, with unresolved D. Input material: peripheral blood. The CDR3 region has the DNA TGTGCCAGTAGTATCGCTGAGATGATCAATCAGCCCCAGCATTTT. Residues: CASSIAEMINQPQHF.